One and the same sample provided the 32 T cell receptor beta chains below, sequenced in a study of blood T cells in healthy people across ages. A sample-barcoded 5' primer and a J-beta primer mix were used in a second PCR of about 7 to 12 cycles. Each CDR3 protein gets one entry after TCRdb re-called the 5' RACE reads with MiXCR. The repertoire holds about 830,000 distinct CDR3 sequences, with 62% as singletons. Sequenced sample: blood. These receptors originate from a man under 40 in good health.

This clonotype was counted between two and nine times. The chain employs TRBV7-9 and TRBJ2-7; 9 bases match TRBD1. The V and J ends lost 2 bases and 5 bases, in that order; junction bases with no gene match: 7. The CDR3 length is 15 residues. Germline V gene lookup returns CDR1 SEHNR and CDR2 FQNEAQ (reference sequence). The CDR3 reads CASSLLGTGNHEQYF. CDR3 nucleotides: TGTGCCAGCAGCTTACTTGGGACAGGGAACCACGAGCAGTACTTC.

This chain links TRBV5-1 with TRBJ2-2; 7 bases are a match to TRBD1. The CDR3 is 15 amino acids. With V trimmed by 4 bases and J by 2 bases, 5 bases remained unmatched. Germline V gives CDR1 SGHRS, CDR2 YFSETQ. The CDR3 DNA reads TGCGCCAGCAGCCGAGGACAGGAAAACACCGGGGAGCTGTTTTTT. It codes for CASSRGQENTGELFF.

This clonotype was found a few times. The chain couples TRBV3-1 to TRBJ1-5; TRBD1 matches 11 bases. CDR3 length: 15 amino acids. CDR1 is LGHDT and CDR2 is YNNKEL in the germline V gene (reference sequence). With 3 bases clipped from V and 8 bases from J, the junction kept 6 bases outside the gene matches. CDR3 bases: TGTGCCAGCAGCCAGCGGACAGGGGGCGATGAGCCCCAGCATTTT. This codes for CASSQRTGGDEPQHF.

The V gene is TRBV4-3, the J gene TRBJ1-5, with D unclear. Per germline, CDR1 LGHNA and CDR2 YSLEER. The V and J ends lost 0 bases and 6 bases respectively, with 6 bases between them. The CDR3 sequence is 13 residues long. In DNA form, the CDR3 reads TGCGCCAGCAGCCAAGAGGGTCGTCAGCCCCAGCATTTT. Residues: CASSQEGRQPQHF.

This clonotype was observed a single time. CDR3 sequence (DNA): TGTGCCAGCAGTTACGATAGAAACACCCACGAGCAGTACTTC. Amino acid sequence: CASSYDRNTHEQYF. This chain links TRBV6-5 with TRBJ2-4; D unclear. The J call may be mistaken, given a closer DNA end match to TRBJ2-7. CDR1 MNHEY and CDR2 SVGAGI come from the germline V gene. The CDR3 consists of 14 residues.

V gene TRBV7-9 combines with J gene TRBJ2-3, with D perhaps TRBD2 (6 bases). The CDR3 is 17 amino acids. CDR1 and CDR2 from the germline V gene are SEHNR and FQNEAQ (reference sequence). V was shortened by 1 base and J by 8 bases, with 22 bases between the two germline ends. In DNA form, the CDR3 reads TGTGCCAGCAGCTTAGGATATGTAGCGGTCCTCGGTGGTACGCAGTATTTT. Its translation: CASSLGYVAVLGGTQYF.

This clonotype was counted between two and nine times. The chain is built from TRBV7-9 and TRBJ2-7; D perhaps matches TRBD2 (7 bases). The germline V gene encodes CDR1 SEHNR and CDR2 FQNEAQ (reference sequence). Trimming pared 2 bases from V and 1 base from J, leaving 12 bases between. This CDR3 comprises 15 residues. CDR3 sequence (DNA): TGTGCCAGCAGCTTACAGGGAGGGGGTTCCTACGAGCAGTACTTC. This encodes CASSLQGGGSYEQYF.

This clonotype showed up just a few times. CDR3 residues: CATSDTGTSGGRLRPETQYF. For the CDR3, the DNA is TGTGCCACCAGTGACACAGGGACTAGCGGGGGGCGCCTCCGTCCTGAGACCCAGTACTTC. The genes are TRBV24-1 and TRBJ2-5, with TRBD2 matching 15 bases. CDR3 length: 20 amino acids. CDR1 and CDR2 (germline): KGHDR, SFDVKD. Trimming removed 4 bases from V and 5 bases from J; junction bases left unmatched: 16.

The chain joins TRBV14 to TRBJ2-5; 8 bases match TRBD1. Judging by the DNA end, TRBJ2-1 fits better; the J call may be wrong. From germline, CDR1 is SGHDN and CDR2 FVKESK. CDR3 size: 14 residues. In DNA, the CDR3 is TGTGCCAGCAGCCCCGGGACAGGCCAAGAGACCCAGTTCTTC. It encodes CASSPGTGQETQFF.

The chain links TRBV5-5 to TRBJ1-2; possibly TRBD1 for D (6 bases). The CDR3 spans 14 residues. V was trimmed by 2 bases and J by 1 base, leaving 9 bases between them. Germline V gene lookup returns CDR1 SGHKS and CDR2 YYEKEE (reference sequence). The chain's CDR3 is CASSLSRGNYGYTF. CDR3 bases: TGTGCCAGCAGCTTAAGCAGGGGTAACTATGGCTACACCTTC.

In its sample, this clonotype was seen a few times. CDR3 sequence: CSAPLEDSYNEQFF. The CDR3 coding sequence is TGCAGCGCGCCCCTGGAGGACTCCTACAATGAGCAGTTCTTC. The chain employs TRBV29-1 and TRBJ2-1; D perhaps matches TRBD2 (5 bases). Germline assignment: CDR1 SQVTM and CDR2 ANQGSEA. V dropped 7 bases and J dropped 0 bases, with 13 bases sitting between them. There are 14 residues in the CDR3.

With regard to this clonotype: Relative to the germline gene, one junction end is altered; a read error may explain this. This rearrangement joins TRBV7-6 to TRBJ2-3; unclear D gene. From germline, CDR1 is SGHVS and CDR2 FNYEAQ. The CDR3 is 14 residues long. CDR3 protein: CASSLAFSTDAQYF. As DNA, the CDR3 is TGTGCCAGCAGCTTAGCGTTTAGCACAGATGCGCAGTATTTT.

Regarding this clonotype: The germline gene is not matched at one end of the junction; a read error may be the cause. The chain recombines TRBV11-2 with TRBJ2-3; D is perhaps TRBD1 (6 bases). CDR3 length equals 15 residues. CDR1 is SGHAT and CDR2 is FQNNGV in the germline V gene. CDR3 sequence (DNA): TGTGCCAGCAACTTATGGCAGGGGTGGGCAGATACGCAGTATTTT. Protein sequence: CASNLWQGWADTQYF.

The sample holds a few counts of this clonotype. The chain carries TRBV4-3 and TRBJ2-1; D is possibly TRBD1 (6 bases). Germline values: CDR1 LGHNA, CDR2 YSLEER. The CDR3 loop spans 15 amino acids. V was trimmed by 0 bases and J by 6 bases, leaving 12 bases between them. CDR3 amino acids: CASSQEGWGPNEQFF. For the CDR3, the DNA is TGCGCCAGCAGCCAAGAAGGGTGGGGGCCCAATGAGCAGTTCTTC.

This clonotype occurred a few times. The chain recombines TRBV28 with TRBJ2-5, with D unresolved. The DNA end is more similar to TRBJ2-7, so the J call may be wrong. CDR3 length: 13 residues. Per germline, CDR1 MDHEN and CDR2 SYDVKM. The CDR3 sequence: CASSFDNSYEQYF. The CDR3 bases are TGTGCCAGCAGTTTCGACAACTCCTACGAGCAGTACTTC.

J is TRBJ2-1 and V is TRBV29-1; D may be TRBD1 (6 bases). The CDR3 is 14 residues long. The ends were cut back, 6 bases at V and 3 bases at J, with 15 bases in the middle. Germline CDR1 reads SQVTM; CDR2 reads ANQGSEA. CDR3 sequence: CSVPTQGGYNEQFF. In nucleotides, the CDR3 is TGCAGCGTGCCCACACAGGGCGGCTACAATGAGCAGTTCTTC.

The table lists this clonotype with a few counts. This sequence joins TRBV12-3 or TRBV12-4 and TRBJ2-1; D uncertain. Between the trimmed V and J ends, which lost 7 bases and 8 bases, there was a span of 12 bases. The CDR3 has 12 amino acids. The CDR3 reads CASKVPNYEQFF. CDR3 coding DNA: TGTGCCAGCAAGGTCCCCAATTATGAGCAGTTCTTC.

The chain recombines TRBV11-2 with TRBJ1-4; maybe TRBD1 (5 bases). The CDR3 runs to 16 residues. The V end was cut by 4 bases, the J end by 3 bases, with 15 bases between. Germline-derived CDR1 and CDR2 are SGHAT and FQNNGV. CDR3 sequence reads: CASSYTGRGSNEKLFF. CDR3 nucleotide sequence: TGTGCCAGCAGCTACACGGGAAGGGGCTCTAATGAAAAACTGTTTTTT.

V is TRBV6-2 or TRBV6-3 and J is TRBJ1-2; D gene uncertain. Trimming pared 1 base from V and 8 bases from J, leaving 11 bases between. This CDR3 region has 13 residues. Germline V CDR1 and CDR2: MNHEY, SVGEGT. The CDR3 here is CASSYFEGLGYTF. The CDR3 coding sequence is TGTGCCAGCAGTTACTTCGAGGGTTTGGGCTACACCTTC.

CDR3 bases: TGTGCCAGCAGCGCCGCGGGAGGGAATAGCAATCAGCCCCAGCATTTT. It is translated as CASSAAGGNSNQPQHF. The chain carries TRBV7-8 and TRBJ1-5; D is ambiguous. CDR3 length: 16 amino acids. V dropped 5 bases and J dropped 0 bases, with 14 bases sitting between them. Germline values: CDR1 SGHVS, CDR2 FQNEAQ.

The chain uses TRBV20-1 and TRBJ1-6; 7 nucleotides line up with TRBD1. Germline trimming cut 6 bases from V and 10 bases from J; bases unmatched to any gene: 18. Germline CDR1 and CDR2: DFQATT and SNEGSKA (reference sequence). The CDR3 contains 16 residues. CDR3 DNA: TGCAGTGCCCAAGCTAAGGGAGACAGGGTTCTATCACCCCTCCACTTT. It yields the protein CSAQAKGDRVLSPLHF.

This clonotype showed up just a few times. V gene TRBV2 combines with J gene TRBJ1-2, with a possible D match to TRBD1 (6 bases). The V gene lost 4 bases and the J gene lost 7 bases, with 16 bases spanning the gap. The CDR3 runs 14 residues. The germline CDR1 and CDR2 sequences are SNHLY and FYNNEI. CDR3 nucleotides: TGTGCCAGCAGTGTGGACAGTACCGAGTTTGGCTACACCTTC. Protein product: CASSVDSTEFGYTF.

The chain uses TRBV29-1 and TRBJ2-3; 11 positions agree with TRBD2. Germline V lookup: CDR1 SQVTM, CDR2 ANQGSEA. The junction had 8 bases not matched to a gene; V was cut back by 4 bases and J by 2 bases. This CDR3 spans 16 amino acids. The chain's CDR3 is CSVVAGGLENTDTQYF. CDR3 nucleotide sequence: TGCAGCGTTGTAGCGGGGGGGCTGGAGAACACAGATACGCAGTATTTT.

In its sample, this clonotype was seen many times. This rearrangement joins TRBV24-1 to TRBJ2-3; the D is unclear. The V gene's germline CDR1 is KGHDR and CDR2 SFDVKD. This CDR3 has 15 amino acids. V was trimmed by 1 base and J by 2 bases, leaving 9 bases between them. CDR3 in amino acids: CATSDFGDPTDTQYF. CDR3 bases: TGTGCCACCAGTGATTTCGGTGACCCCACAGATACGCAGTATTTT.

This clonotype was found once. The V gene is TRBV20-1, the J gene TRBJ2-1; 10 bases map to TRBD2. Germline V gives CDR1 DFQATT, CDR2 SNEGSKA (reference sequence). The CDR3 extends over 18 amino acids. The J segment lost 9 bases and the V segment lost 5 bases, leaving 22 bases of the junction unmatched. CDR3 residues: CSAPSLNAASSGGVEQFF. CDR3 DNA: TGCAGTGCTCCATCTCTGAACGCCGCTTCTAGCGGGGGCGTTGAGCAGTTCTTC.

The CDR3 spells CSGRDTGDYGYTF. The CDR3 nucleotides are TGCAGCGGCCGGGACACGGGAGACTATGGCTACACCTTC. V usage is TRBV29-1 and J usage is TRBJ1-2; D possibly corresponds to TRBD1 (6 bases). This CDR3 has 13 residues. V was clipped by 7 bases and J by 3 bases, with 15 bases between them. Germline CDR1 is SQVTM and CDR2 is ANQGSEA.

This clonotype was observed a few times. This sequence joins TRBV7-2 and TRBJ2-4; D is perhaps TRBD2 (7 bases). The V end lost 4 bases, the J end lost 8 bases, and 12 bases lay between the germline ends. Germline CDR1 reads SGHTA; CDR2 reads FQGNSA. There are 13 residues in the CDR3. The CDR3 reads CASSSGGGDIQYF. CDR3 DNA: TGTGCCAGCAGCTCGGGGGGCGGGGACATTCAGTACTTC.

V and J are TRBV7-9 and TRBJ2-7, with 12 bases matching TRBD2. Germline CDR1 SEHNR, CDR2 FQNEAQ (reference sequence). This CDR3 is 16 amino acids long. V trimming: 4 bases; J trimming: 1 base; junction bases outside the gene matches: 5. The CDR3 loop is CASSSGTSGFSYEQYF. The CDR3 nucleotides read TGTGCCAGCAGCTCAGGGACTAGCGGGTTTTCCTACGAGCAGTACTTC.

The V call is TRBV4-1, the J call TRBJ2-4, with D perhaps assigned TRBD1 or TRBD2 (5 bases each). V was clipped by 2 bases and J by 9 bases, with 11 bases between them. The CDR3 extends over 13 amino acids. Germline CDR1 is MGHRA and CDR2 is YSYEKL. CDR3 loop: CASSQNGGIIQYF. In nucleotides, the CDR3 is TGCGCCAGCAGCCAAAATGGGGGAATCATTCAGTACTTC.

The chain is built from TRBV2 and TRBJ2-4; D tentatively reads TRBD1 or TRBD2 (7 bases each). Between the trimmed V and J ends, which lost 5 bases and 6 bases, there was a span of 14 bases. Looked up from germline, CDR1 is SNHLY and CDR2 is FYNNEI. The CDR3 consists of 14 residues. The CDR3 sequence: CASSRVRGGNIQYF. The CDR3 DNA sequence: TGTGCCAGCAGTAGGGTCAGGGGGGGAAACATTCAGTACTTC.

A few counts support this clonotype. This may be a read error: a much more frequent sequence differs by one nucleotide. V and J are TRBV29-1 and TRBJ2-7, with D tentatively TRBD1 (6 bases). V was cut by 5 bases and J by 7 bases, with 18 bases left in between. Germline loops: CDR1 SQVTM, CDR2 ANQGSEA. This CDR3 contains 13 residues. In DNA, the CDR3 is TGCAGCGTTCAGGGGACCTCCTACAATGAGCAGTACTTC. It is translated as CSVQGTSYNEQYF.

V gene TRBV7-6 combines with J gene TRBJ2-1, with D maybe TRBD1 (5 bases). This CDR3 contains 17 residues. The V end was cut by 3 bases, the J end by 1 base, with 16 bases between. Per the germline V gene, CDR1 is SGHVS and CDR2 is FNYEAQ. The CDR3 sequence is CASSLVGPSLSYNEQFF. The CDR3 DNA sequence: TGTGCCAGCAGCTTGGTGGGGCCCTCACTTTCCTACAATGAGCAGTTCTTC.